This TCR beta chain was captured in a study of cytomegalovirus exposure and HLA in healthy donors. 13 Jbeta primers and 60 Vbeta primers were used for the PCR. Libraries were prepared by immunoSEQ multiplex PCR; TCRdb keeps only in-frame clonotypes and omits some of them. The table includes about 96,000 clones, 65% to 80% detected once. V shed 4 bases, J shed 7 bases, and the junction held 10 bases outside the gene matches. CDR1 LGHNA and CDR2 YSLEER come from the germline V gene. CDR3 size: 15 residues. The source material was PBMCs. This rearrangement joins TRBV4-3 to TRBJ2-7; 10 nucleotides align to TRBD1. This sequence was found in a man aged 25 to 40 in good health and CMV-seronegative. CDR3 in amino acids: CASSLSRDRGGEQYF. CDR3 sequence (DNA): TGCGCCAGCAGCCTCAGCCGGGACAGGGGCGGAGAGCAGTACTTC.